This passage covers 2 T cell receptor beta chains from one sample sequenced in a study of beta chain features in type 1 diabetes (dated by TCRdb to the late 2010s). Library preparation used the immunoSEQ multiplex PCR assay. All of the isolated RNA was reverse transcribed with the High Capacity cDNA Reverse Transcription Kit, so expressed TCRB transcripts were sequenced. TCRdb retrieved this table from immuneACCESS and kept in-frame rearrangements only. Not all clones are present; in checked studies, unresolved V genes account for under half, and no reason is known for the remainder. Counted in this sample were over 700,000 clones; around a sixth of them appeared once. The leading ten clones occupy 0.023% of the sample. Sequenced input: naive CD4+ T cells from blood. The cell subset or site label of this sample denotes: true naive CD4+ T cells. These receptors were collected from a woman between 18 and 30 years old in good health.

A few counts support this clone. The chain recombines TRBV6-5 with TRBJ2-4; 7 bases match TRBD1. CDR1 MNHEY and CDR2 SVGAGI come from the germline V gene. J lost 4 bases, V lost 6 bases, and 6 bases had no gene match. This CDR3 comprises 14 residues. The CDR3 loop is CASSSWDRKNIQYF. CDR3 nucleotides: TGTGCCAGCAGCTCTTGGGACAGAAAAAACATTCAGTACTTC.

The V gene is TRBV7-2, the J gene TRBJ2-3, with TRBD2 matching over 11 bases. Germline assignment: CDR1 SGHTA and CDR2 FQGNSA. CDR3 length: 13 residues. The junction had 3 bases not matched to a gene; V was cut back by 5 bases and J by 8 bases. The CDR3 reads CASSPGLAGTQYF. The CDR3 DNA is TGTGCCAGCAGCCCCGGACTAGCGGGTACGCAGTATTTT.